The sequence of this TCR beta chain was determined in a study of cytomegalovirus exposure and HLA in healthy donors. In nominal health when sampled, donors likely had unrecorded immune exposures nonetheless. The PCR was carried out with 60 Vbeta primers and 13 Jbeta primers. Assay used: immunoSEQ multiplex PCR; TCRdb lists only in-frame clones, some missing. The repertoire holds over 100,000 clones, with around 10% as singletons. This clone has more than one count but fewer than ten. Its matching antigen is unknown. Study-wide results and caveats: Presence/absence results assume similar sequencing depth per donor, which may not hold.

Germline V lookup: CDR1 SGHTS, CDR2 YDEGEE. The V end lost 2 bases, the J end lost 7 bases, and 13 bases lay between the germline ends. CDR3 length equals 13 residues. The sample comprised PBMCs. This receptor was obtained from a woman between 35 and 50 years old in good health and CMV-seropositive. The rearrangement joins TRBV5-8 to TRBJ2-7; tentative D call: TRBD1 (6 bases). The DNA for the CDR3 is TGTGCCAGCAGCTTCAGACAGGATGGAGAGCAGTACTTC. Its protein is CASSFRQDGEQYF.